A selection of T cell receptor beta chains follows, all from one sample in a study of shared clonotypes between healthy human individuals. The repertoire was sequenced with immunoSEQ multiplex PCR; TCRdb's copy has only in-frame clones and lacks some. The data contain more than 2 million clones, about 95% of them seen just once; the ten biggest clones take up roughly 1.1%. The material sequenced was naive CD8+ T cells sorted from blood. Every receptor here comes from a man younger than 35 in good health. CDR3s leave out the opening cysteine and the closing phenylalanine or tryptophan. Expanded clones are given a class, and other clones once, few, many or no size at all.

V	J	size	CDR3
TRBV16	TRBJ2-7	once	ASSQGTAAYEQY
TRBV7-9	TRBJ1-5	.	ASSFRNQPQH
TRBV9	TRBJ2-1	.	ASSRLASPYNEQF
TRBV5-8	TRBJ2-7	.	ASRWGIETYEQY
TRBV5-1	TRBJ2-5	.	ASSPDSPAQETQY
TRBV7-9	TRBJ2-7	.	ASSARQGESYEQY
TRBV5-1	TRBJ2-7	.	ASSLQGAADEQY
TRBV7-9	TRBJ2-7	.	ASSRRDRAYEQY
TRBV10-1	TRBJ2-7	.	ASSPLAGTEWWEQY
TRBV19	TRBJ1-5	.	ASSLPGDQPQH
TRBV9	TRBJ1-1	.	ASSVDPGPGTEAF
TRBV29-1	TRBJ1-3	.	SVGLDRDRSGNTIY
TRBV28	TRBJ2-5	.	ASILSDRLGETQY
TRBV6-1	TRBJ2-1	.	ASSEAGLNYNEQF
TRBV4-3	TRBJ2-2	.	ASSLIGGSGELF
TRBV7-9	TRBJ2-7	.	ASSLAGTGPSSYEQY
TRBV2	TRBJ1-1	.	ASSIQGGSTEAF
TRBV29-1	TRBJ1-2	.	SVVTGENGYT
TRBV27	TRBJ1-6	.	ASSLLGQGNNSPLH
TRBV7-9	TRBJ1-4	.	ASSFGGTNEKLF
TRBV2	TRBJ2-3	.	ASSEGSEGLPDTQY
TRBV15	TRBJ1-3	.	ATSTRGISGNTIY
TRBV7-9	TRBJ2-4	.	ASSLTGLENIQY
TRBV5-4	TRBJ2-7	.	ASSPPGTGDSYEQY
TRBV7-2	TRBJ2-2	.	ASSQGKVGAGELF
TRBV28	TRBJ1-1	.	ASSLVRGSTEAF
TRBV30	TRBJ2-3	.	AWKDRGLEDTQY
TRBV6-6	TRBJ1-1	.	ASSGFTNTEAF
TRBV27	TRBJ2-5	.	ASSTGTRETQY
TRBV4-1	TRBJ1-5	.	ASSQSGQGTQPQH